The 8 T cell receptor beta chains below come from one sample, sequenced in a study of blood T cells in healthy people across ages. A second PCR of 7 to 11 cycles used a sample-barcoded 5' primer and a J-beta primer mix. TCRdb reprocessed the 5' RACE reads with MiXCR, giving one entry per CDR3 protein. The sample includes roughly 1,300,000 distinct CDR3 sequences, 59% of them seen just once. Sequencing used blood. The receptors were gathered from a man aged 18-30 years in good health.

This chain connects TRBV21-1 to TRBJ1-2. TRBV21-1 is assigned pseudogene status. This CDR3 comprises 15 residues. CDR3: CASSKKSGRLYGYTF. Written as DNA, the CDR3 is TGTGCCAGCAGCAAAAAAAGCGGGAGACTGTATGGCTACACCTTC.

This clonotype was picked up a small number of times. In DNA, the CDR3 is TGTGCCAGCAGCTTAGGTCGGGACAGGGCCTACGAGCAGTACTTC. Residues: CASSLGRDRAYEQYF. V and J are TRBV7-6 and TRBJ2-7; 9 nucleotides agree with TRBD1. The J segment lost 2 bases and the V segment lost 1 base, leaving 3 bases of the junction unmatched. The germline V gene has CDR1 SGHVS and CDR2 FNYEAQ. CDR3 length: 15 amino acids.

V gene TRBV5-6 combines with J gene TRBJ1-2; no definite D call. Per the germline V gene, CDR1 is SGHDT and CDR2 is YYEEEE. V was trimmed by 1 base and J by 3 bases, leaving 10 bases between them. CDR3 length: 14 amino acids. CDR3 amino acids: CASSLWSDHYGYTF. In nucleotides, the CDR3 is TGTGCCAGCAGCTTGTGGTCAGACCACTATGGCTACACCTTC. The full variable domain, in which reference TRBV5-6 and TRBJ1-2 provide the parts outside the CDR3, is DAGVTQSPTHLIKTRGQQVTLRCSPKSGHDTVSWYQQALGQGPQFIFQYYEEEERQRGNFPDRFSGHQFPNYSSELNVNALLLGDSALYLCASSLWSDHYGYTFGSGTRLTVV.

This clonotype was found once. The chain links TRBV27 to TRBJ2-7; 7 bases agree with TRBD2. The J call may be in error: the DNA end matches TRBJ2-5 better. The CDR3 length is 14 residues. From germline, CDR1 is MNHEY and CDR2 SMNVEV (reference sequence). This CDR3 reads CASSPQTSAETQYF. The CDR3 DNA reads as TGTGCCAGCAGTCCTCAAACTAGCGCGGAGACCCAGTACTTC.

V is TRBV6-1 and J is TRBJ2-2; D is unclear. Trimming cost V 3 bases and J 0 bases, with 11 bases left between them. The CDR3 consists of 16 residues. CDR1 MNHNS and CDR2 SASEGT come from the germline V gene. DNA of the CDR3: TGTGCCAGCAGTGACAGGAGAACGACGAACACCGGGGAGCTGTTTTTT. It is translated as CASSDRRTTNTGELFF.

The chain joins TRBV29-1 to TRBJ2-3, with D perhaps TRBD1 or TRBD2 (5 bases each). The CDR3 contains 14 residues. Trimming took off 4 bases at V and 0 bases at J, with 11 bases between the two ends. Germline CDR1 reads SQVTM; CDR2 reads ANQGSEA. The CDR3 spells CSVAGGYSTDTQYF. CDR3 bases: TGCAGCGTTGCTGGGGGTTATAGCACAGATACGCAGTATTTT.

The V and J genes are TRBV28 and TRBJ2-6, with no clear D. Per germline, CDR1 MDHEN and CDR2 SYDVKM. V was pared by 1 base and J by 0 bases, with 10 bases between. The CDR3 runs 17 residues. The CDR3 DNA sequence: TGTGCCAGCAGTTTATTGGATTTATACTCTGGGGCCAACGTCCTGACTTTC. Residues: CASSLLDLYSGANVLTF.

This chain links TRBV7-6 with TRBJ2-4; 8 bases are a match to TRBD2. The J segment lost 6 bases and the V segment lost 4 bases, leaving 5 bases of the junction unmatched. CDR3 length: 14 residues. Germline loops: CDR1 SGHVS, CDR2 FNYEAQ. The CDR3 reads CASSSLSGANIQYF. The DNA of the CDR3 is TGTGCCAGCAGCTCCCTTAGCGGGGCAAACATTCAGTACTTC.